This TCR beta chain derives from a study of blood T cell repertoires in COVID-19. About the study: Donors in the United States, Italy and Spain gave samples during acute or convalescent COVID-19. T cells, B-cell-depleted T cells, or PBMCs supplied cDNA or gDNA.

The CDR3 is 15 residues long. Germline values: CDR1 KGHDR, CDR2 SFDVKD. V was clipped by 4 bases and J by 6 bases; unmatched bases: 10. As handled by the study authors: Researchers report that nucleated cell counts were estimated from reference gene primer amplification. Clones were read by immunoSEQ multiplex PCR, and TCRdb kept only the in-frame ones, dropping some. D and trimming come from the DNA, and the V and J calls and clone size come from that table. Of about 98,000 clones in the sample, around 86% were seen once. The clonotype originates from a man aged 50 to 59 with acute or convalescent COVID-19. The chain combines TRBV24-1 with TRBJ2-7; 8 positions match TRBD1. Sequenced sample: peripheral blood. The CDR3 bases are TGTGCCACCAGTGACCCGACAGGGGCGTCATCCGAGCAGTACTTC. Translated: CATSDPTGASSEQYF.